These 26 T cell receptor beta chains were sequenced from one sample in a study of T-cell reconstitution after alpha-beta-depleted transplantation in children. TCRbeta library construction was performed incorporating unique molecular identifiers. TCRdb re-analysed the PCR reads in MiXCR, keeping a single row per CDR3 protein. The table lists just under 550,000 distinct CDR3 sequences, around 17% of them singletons. The input for sequencing was PBMCs from the stem cell graft donor, taken from the stem cell graft. These TCRs come from a human donor who donated a stem cell graft to a child with acute lymphoblastic leukemia.

This clonotype was counted between two and nine times. The rearrangement uses TRBV4-1 and TRBJ1-6, with D uncertain. Germline assignment: CDR1 MGHRA and CDR2 YSYEKL. This CDR3 has 14 amino acids. The V gene lost 1 base and the J gene lost 10 bases, with 11 bases spanning the gap. CDR3 coding DNA: TGCGCCAGCAGCCAAGTGGCCGGGGAATCACCCCTCCACTTT. Amino acids: CASSQVAGESPLHF.

This clonotype has only a few counts. This chain connects TRBV20-1 to TRBJ2-2, with TRBD1 matching over 9 bases. Germline loops: CDR1 DFQATT, CDR2 SNEGSKA (reference sequence). J lost 9 bases, V lost 8 bases, and 10 bases had no gene match. This CDR3 comprises 13 residues. Here the CDR3 reads CSPIRQGVRELFF. Written as DNA, the CDR3 is TGCAGTCCCATTCGACAGGGGGTCCGGGAGCTGTTTTTT.

V and J are TRBV14 and TRBJ2-3; possible D gene TRBD1, 5 bases. Germline V gene lookup returns CDR1 SGHDN and CDR2 FVKESK. Trimming took off 4 bases at V and 6 bases at J, with 20 bases between the two ends. There are 16 residues in the CDR3. CDR3 sequence reads: CASSLSWGSIRDTQYF. CDR3 in DNA: TGTGCCAGCAGCCTGTCTTGGGGCTCCATTAGGGATACGCAGTATTTT. Variable domain in full (rest from reference TRBV14 and TRBJ2-3): EAGVTQFPSHSVIEKGQTVTLRCDPISGHDNLYWYRRVMGKEIKFLLHFVKESKQDESGMPNNRFLAERTGGTYSTLKVQPAELEDSGVYFCASSLSWGSIRDTQYFGPGTRLTVL.

In its sample, this clonotype was seen a few times. V is TRBV7-9 and J is TRBJ2-6, with D possibly being TRBD2 (5 bases). This CDR3 is built from 17 residues. V lost 3 bases and J lost 0, with 12 bases in between. The V gene's germline CDR1 is SEHNR and CDR2 FQNEAQ (reference sequence). This CDR3 is CASSLGATVSGANVLTF. Written as DNA, the CDR3 is TGTGCCAGCAGCTTGGGAGCCACCGTCTCTGGGGCCAACGTCCTGACTTTC.

The chain couples TRBV5-1 to TRBJ2-7; D is perhaps TRBD1 (5 bases). The germline V gene encodes CDR1 SGHRS and CDR2 YFSETQ. The CDR3 has 17 residues. The ends were cut back, 3 bases at V and 4 bases at J, with 23 bases in the middle. CDR3 protein: CASSSVPSETAGYEQYF. CDR3 in DNA: TGCGCCAGCAGCTCCGTCCCCTCCGAGACAGCAGGGTACGAGCAGTACTTC.

J is TRBJ1-4 and V is TRBV18; a possible D gene is TRBD1 (5 bases). Trimming took 1 base from V and 8 from J, leaving 14 bases between them. This CDR3 region has 15 residues. Germline values: CDR1 KGHSH, CDR2 LQKENI. CDR3 sequence reads: CASSPLGQGGEKLFF. The CDR3 DNA is TGTGCCAGCTCACCACTTGGCCAGGGAGGAGAAAAACTGTTTTTT.

The chain joins TRBV5-1 to TRBJ1-2; tentatively, D is TRBD1 (5 bases). The CDR3 totals 17 residues. CDR1 and CDR2 (germline): SGHRS, YFSETQ. Trimming removed 4 bases from V and 8 bases from J, with 27 bases in between. CDR3 DNA sequence: TGCGCCAGCAGCCCCTCCTTTGAGGGGCCACCCGCCTGGGGCTACACCTTC. Its translation: CASSPSFEGPPAWGYTF.

This chain uses TRBV12-3 or TRBV12-4 with TRBJ1-6; tentatively, D is TRBD1 (6 bases). The CDR3 sequence is 14 residues long. V gave up 7 bases and J gave up 4 bases, with 11 bases separating them. The CDR3 nucleotides are TGTGCCAGCAACCTGGACAGATATAATTCACCCCTCCACTTT. Translated, it gives CASNLDRYNSPLHF.

This clonotype was counted only a few times. The chain has TRBV4-1 and TRBJ2-1; 8 positions agree with TRBD1. Unmatched junction bases numbered 9, after V lost 1 base and J lost 7 bases. This CDR3 comprises 16 residues. Germline V CDR1 and CDR2: MGHRA, YSYEKL. The CDR3 nucleotides are TGCGCCAGCAGCCAAGGAAACAGGGGGAAGGGGAATGAGCAGTTCTTC. As protein: CASSQGNRGKGNEQFF.

This chain uses TRBV4-1 with TRBJ2-3, with TRBD2 matching over 8 bases. This CDR3 comprises 19 residues. Trimming cost V 1 base and J 1 base; bases outside gene matches: 13. Per germline, CDR1 MGHRA and CDR2 YSYEKL. CDR3: CASSQASGGPRLGTDTQYF. DNA of the CDR3: TGCGCCAGCAGCCAAGCATCGGGAGGGCCGAGACTAGGCACAGATACGCAGTATTTT.

The gene calls are TRBV20-1 and TRBJ1-6; 9 nucleotides align to TRBD1. After removal of 5 bases from V and 8 bases from J, the junction contained 7 bases not matched to a gene. The CDR3 runs to 14 residues. Looked up from germline, CDR1 is DFQATT and CDR2 is SNEGSKA (reference sequence). CDR3 sequence: CSAGPGDRDSPLHF. The CDR3 DNA is TGCAGTGCTGGGCCGGGGGACAGGGATTCACCCCTCCACTTT.

The sample holds a few counts of this clonotype. This chain uses TRBV9 with TRBJ2-2; D is ambiguous. Germline CDR1 SGDLS, CDR2 YYNGEE. V lost 0 bases, J lost 4 bases, and 13 bases lay in between. The CDR3 has 16 residues. The CDR3, as DNA: TGTGCCAGCAGCGTAGTAGGTAGGGCCGGCACCGGGGAGCTGTTTTTT. It is translated as CASSVVGRAGTGELFF.

V is TRBV4-2 and J is TRBJ2-7; 9 bases map to TRBD2. With V trimmed by 3 bases and J by 3 bases, 9 bases remained unmatched. Germline V gene sequence: CDR1 LGHNA, CDR2 YNFKEQ. The CDR3 has 16 amino acids. The CDR3 coding sequence is TGTGCCAGCAGCCAGGCAGCCGTAGCGGGAGACTACGAGCAGTACTTC. Protein product: CASSQAAVAGDYEQYF.

This clonotype was picked up a small number of times. The V call is TRBV20-1, the J call TRBJ2-2; 11 bases map to TRBD1. In germline, CDR1 is DFQATT, CDR2 SNEGSKA (reference sequence). The CDR3 runs to 15 residues. V gave up 4 bases and J gave up 4 bases; unmatched junction bases: 5. For the CDR3, the DNA is TGCAGTGCTAAGGACAGGGGGCAAAGCACCGGGGAGCTGTTTTTT. Translation gives CSAKDRGQSTGELFF.

The sample holds a few counts of this clonotype. V is TRBV5-1 and J is TRBJ2-1; TRBD2 aligns across 13 bases. CDR3 length: 15 residues. Trimming cost V 3 bases and J 10 bases; bases outside gene matches: 7. Germline V lookup: CDR1 SGHRS, CDR2 YFSETQ. As DNA, the CDR3 is TGCGCCAGCAGCTCTGATGGGGGACTAGCGGGAGAGCAGTTCTTC. Protein sequence: CASSSDGGLAGEQFF.

This clonotype was seen only once. The chain carries TRBV20-1 and TRBJ2-2; TRBD2 agrees at 7 bases. The CDR3 extends over 16 amino acids. J was trimmed by 7 bases and V by 2 bases; bases with no gene match: 13. The germline CDR1 and CDR2 sequences are DFQATT and SNEGSKA (reference sequence). CDR3: CSARRLNQAGVGELFF. DNA for the CDR3: TGCAGTGCTAGAAGGCTTAATCAGGCGGGGGTCGGGGAGCTGTTTTTT.

This clonotype was picked up a small number of times. V and J are TRBV9 and TRBJ2-2; 8 bases are a match to TRBD2. This CDR3 has 17 residues. V trimming: 1 base; J trimming: 4 bases; junction bases outside the gene matches: 9. Looked up from germline, CDR1 is SGDLS and CDR2 is YYNGEE. CDR3: CASSVSTGLAVTGELFF. In DNA form, the CDR3 reads TGTGCCAGCAGCGTAAGTACTGGACTAGCCGTCACCGGGGAGCTGTTTTTT.

The chain has TRBV29-1 and TRBJ2-7; 9 bases map to TRBD2. In germline, CDR1 is SQVTM, CDR2 ANQGSEA. Unmatched junction bases numbered 9, after V lost 5 bases and J lost 7 bases. CDR3 length equals 13 residues. CDR3 loop: CSVKASGGLEQYF. The CDR3 region has the DNA TGCAGCGTTAAGGCGAGCGGGGGGCTAGAGCAGTACTTC.

The chain is built from TRBV20-1 and TRBJ2-1, with 11 bases identical to TRBD2. CDR3 size: 15 residues. The germline V gene encodes CDR1 DFQATT and CDR2 SNEGSKA (reference sequence). The trim removed 5 bases at V and 2 bases at J, leaving 5 bases unmatched. In nucleotides, the CDR3 is TGCAGTGCTGACCTTAGCGGGAGGGCCTACAATGAGCAGTTCTTC. Amino acid sequence: CSADLSGRAYNEQFF.

This clonotype was seen ten or more times. This rearrangement joins TRBV5-1 to TRBJ2-3; D remains unclear. Germline-derived CDR1 and CDR2 are SGHRS and YFSETQ. V was pared by 0 bases and J by 2 bases, with 7 bases between. The length of the CDR3 is 14 residues. The CDR3 bases are TGCGCCAGCAGCTTGGGGCAGCTCACAGATACGCAGTATTTT. Residues: CASSLGQLTDTQYF.

In this sample, this clonotype turned up a few times. The rearrangement joins TRBV29-1 to TRBJ2-7; 7 nucleotides align to TRBD2. Losses at the gene ends were 6 bases for V and 6 bases for J; bases not matched to a gene: 11. The CDR3 covers 13 residues. Germline lookup yields CDR1 SQVTM and CDR2 ANQGSEA. This chain's CDR3 is CSVGNGAGVEQYF. The CDR3 region has the DNA TGCAGCGTCGGGAACGGGGCGGGGGTCGAGCAGTACTTC.

This clonotype was picked up many times. This chain links TRBV5-1 with TRBJ1-1; D unresolved. This CDR3 spans 11 amino acids. CDR1 and CDR2 from the germline V gene are SGHRS and YFSETQ. The ends were cut back, 6 bases at V and 3 bases at J, with 6 bases in the middle. This chain's CDR3 is CASTGDTEAFF. The CDR3 DNA follows: TGCGCCAGCACCGGGGACACTGAAGCTTTCTTT.

In its sample, this clonotype was seen a few times. CDR3: CSARALTTLVINNEQFF. In DNA form, the CDR3 reads TGCAGTGCTAGAGCTCTTACTACTCTCGTCATCAACAATGAGCAGTTCTTC. The chain joins TRBV20-1 to TRBJ2-1; D uncertain. From germline, CDR1 is DFQATT and CDR2 SNEGSKA (reference sequence). This CDR3 contains 17 residues. V dropped 1 base and J dropped 5 bases, with 21 bases sitting between them.

This sequence joins TRBV29-1 and TRBJ1-2; no reliable D call. V was trimmed by 6 bases and J by 3 bases, leaving 17 bases between them. The CDR3 has 14 amino acids. CDR1 is SQVTM, CDR2 ANQGSEA, per germline. The CDR3 DNA sequence: TGCAGCGTCGGCGCAGGCGGGGTCCACTATGGCTACACCTTC. It specifies CSVGAGGVHYGYTF.

This clonotype appeared a few times. The gene calls are TRBV7-3 and TRBJ1-5; TRBD1 matches 7 bases. The V gene end was trimmed by 1 base and the J gene end by 0 bases; junction bases not matched to a gene: 6. The CDR3 covers 17 residues. Germline-derived CDR1 and CDR2 are SGHTA and FQGTGA. DNA of the CDR3: TGTGCCAGCAGCTTAATTGGAGGGGGCGTTAGCAATCAGCCCCAGCATTTT. Translating gives CASSLIGGGVSNQPQHF. The full variable domain, with the rest looked up from reference TRBV7-3 and TRBJ1-5, is GAGVSQTPSNKVTEKGKYVELRCDPISGHTALYWYRQSLGQGPEFLIYFQGTGAADDSGLPNDRFFAVRPEGSVSTLKIQRTERGDSAVYLCASSLIGGGVSNQPQHFGDGTRLSIL.

The table lists this clonotype with a few counts. The gene calls are TRBV4-1 and TRBJ2-7, with D maybe TRBD1 (5 bases). Deletions cut 3 bases from V and 0 bases from J, with 12 bases between. Germline CDR1 MGHRA, CDR2 YSYEKL. CDR3 size: 15 residues. The CDR3 bases are TGCGCCAGCAGCCATGTCGACAGCCGCTCCTACGAGCAGTACTTC. It codes for CASSHVDSRSYEQYF.